Below, 27 T cell receptor beta chains from the same sample are listed, as sequenced in a study of human T cells and chemical hapten exposure. TCRdb reprocessed the 5' RACE reads via MiXCR and lists one record per CDR3 protein. The sample has over 95,000 distinct CDR3 sequences, more than 15% seen once; the top ten hold around 2.7%. Whole blood, unfractionated, served as the material for total RNA extraction. The source is a human donor in good health.

This clonotype was found a few times. The chain has TRBV19 and TRBJ1-2; 10 positions agree with TRBD1. Trimming took 9 bases from V and 3 from J; bases not matched to a gene: 4. CDR3 length equals 13 residues. Per germline, CDR1 LNHDA and CDR2 SQIVND (reference sequence). The CDR3 sequence: CASGTGVYYGYTF. In DNA, the CDR3 is TGTGCCAGCGGGACAGGGGTTTACTATGGCTACACCTTC.

This clonotype was observed a few times. The V call is TRBV7-2, the J call TRBJ1-3; 7 positions match TRBD1. The CDR3 loop spans 14 amino acids. CDR1 and CDR2 (germline): SGHTA, FQGNSA. The V segment lost 4 bases and the J segment 7 bases; nucleotides outside the gene matches: 7. CDR3 bases: TGTGCCAGCAGCTCGGGGGCAGGGGGGAACACCATATATTTT. Protein: CASSSGAGGNTIYF.

The chain uses TRBV11-2 and TRBJ2-5; 10 bases agree with TRBD1. This CDR3 region has 18 residues. Germline V lookup: CDR1 SGHAT, CDR2 FQNNGV. V gave up 6 bases and J gave up 4 bases; unmatched junction bases: 17. The CDR3 region has the DNA TGTGCCAGCAGATCGATCAATCCCGACAGGGGGCGACCAGAGACCCAGTACTTC. The encoded protein is CASRSINPDRGRPETQYF.

The chain recombines TRBV6-2 or TRBV6-3 with TRBJ2-5; the match to TRBD1 covers 8 bases. The CDR3 contains 14 residues. Trimming at V came to 7 bases and at J to 0 bases, leaving 4 bases not matched to a gene. Germline assignment: CDR1 MNHEY and CDR2 SVGEGT. CDR3 region: CASNDRGDQETQYF. The CDR3 nucleotides read TGTGCCAGCAATGACAGGGGAGACCAAGAGACCCAGTACTTC.

This clonotype was counted only a few times. The chain links TRBV28 to TRBJ1-1, with 10 nucleotides matching TRBD1. CDR3 size: 18 residues. The junction had 13 bases not matched to a gene; V was cut back by 6 bases and J by 0 bases. CDR1 is MDHEN, CDR2 SYDVKM, per germline. CDR3 sequence: CASSPTGDRGPLNTEAFF. The DNA of the CDR3 is TGTGCCAGCAGCCCCACCGGGGACAGGGGCCCCTTGAACACTGAAGCTTTCTTT.

CDR3 nucleotides: TGTGCCAGCAGTTACTCCCTTACAGGAGACCGGGGGTCTGGGGCCAACGTCCTGACTTTC. It yields the protein CASSYSLTGDRGSGANVLTF. The chain has TRBV6-5 and TRBJ2-6, with D perhaps TRBD2 (6 bases). In germline, CDR1 is MNHEY, CDR2 SVGAGI. The CDR3 length is 20 residues. V was pared by 0 bases and J by 1 base, with 19 bases between.

The V gene is TRBV29-1, the J gene TRBJ2-3; D is ambiguous. Germline V gives CDR1 SQVTM, CDR2 ANQGSEA. The germline V and J ends were trimmed by 5 bases and 0 bases, with 12 bases remaining between them. The CDR3 loop spans 14 amino acids. The CDR3 loop is CSVKRSASTDTQYF. The CDR3 bases are TGCAGCGTTAAGAGGTCTGCTAGCACAGATACGCAGTATTTT.

This clonotype was detected only a few times. The rearrangement links TRBV7-8 to TRBJ2-7, with TRBD2 as a possible D gene (6 bases). This CDR3 contains 17 residues. The germline CDR1 and CDR2 sequences are SGHVS and FQNEAQ. The V and J ends lost 0 bases and 1 base respectively, with 16 bases between them. The CDR3 region is CASSLARSGEKSYEQYF. For the CDR3, the DNA is TGTGCCAGCAGCTTAGCGCGCTCGGGGGAGAAATCCTACGAGCAGTACTTC.

The chain carries TRBV28 and TRBJ1-2, with a tentative D call TRBD1 (6 bases). This CDR3 contains 14 residues. V was pared by 3 bases and J by 3 bases, with 11 bases between. Germline V gives CDR1 MDHEN, CDR2 SYDVKM. CDR3 nucleotides: TGTGCCAGCAGTTTGGCCGGGGGCGACTATGGCTACACCTTC. It codes for CASSLAGGDYGYTF.

This clonotype was observed a handful of times. The V and J genes are TRBV4-1 and TRBJ2-7, with 11 nucleotides matching TRBD2. J was trimmed by 2 bases and V by 4 bases; bases with no gene match: 7. Germline CDR1 reads MGHRA; CDR2 reads YSYEKL. The length of the CDR3 is 16 residues. In DNA form, the CDR3 reads TGCGCCAGCAGCCCCCGGACTAGCGGGTTAGCCTACGAGCAGTACTTC. This codes for CASSPRTSGLAYEQYF.

This clonotype appeared a few times. The chain employs TRBV24-1 and TRBJ2-1; either TRBD1 or TRBD2 may fit D (7 bases each). Germline V gene data show CDR1 as KGHDR and CDR2 as SFDVKD. Between the trimmed V and J ends, which lost 2 bases and 4 bases, there was a span of 17 bases. The CDR3 runs 17 residues. CDR3: CATSDSGNRGGYNEQFF. The CDR3 nucleotides are TGTGCCACCAGTGATTCAGGGAACAGGGGAGGGTACAATGAGCAGTTCTTC.

V is TRBV2 and J is TRBJ2-7; D not certain. Trimming left V 4 bases short and J 2 bases short, with 12 bases between. CDR1 and CDR2 from the germline V gene are SNHLY and FYNNEI. The CDR3 has 14 amino acids. The CDR3 nucleotides read TGTGCCAGCAGTGTTCCGCTTGAGGCCTACGAGCAGTACTTC. This translates into CASSVPLEAYEQYF. The full variable domain, with the rest looked up from reference TRBV2 and TRBJ2-7, is EPEVTQTPSHQVTQMGQEVILRCVPISNHLYFYWYRQILGQKVEFLVSFYNNEISEKSEIFDDQFSVERPDGSNFTLKIRSTKLEDSAMYFCASSVPLEAYEQYFGPGTRLTVT.

This clonotype was seen a handful of times. As DNA, the CDR3 is TGCAGTGCTAGCGGGAGTAGATTTTCGGAGACCCAGTACTTC. Its protein is CSASGSRFSETQYF. The V gene is TRBV20-1, the J gene TRBJ2-5, with D possibly being TRBD2 (6 bases). Germline lookup yields CDR1 DFQATT and CDR2 SNEGSKA (reference sequence). Trimming took off 3 bases at V and 5 bases at J, with 16 bases between the two ends. The CDR3 runs 14 residues.

The V gene is TRBV5-1, the J gene TRBJ2-1; possible D gene TRBD2, 6 bases. The CDR3 loop spans 15 amino acids. V shed 0 bases and J shed 7 bases, with 14 bases lying between them. The germline V gene encodes CDR1 SGHRS and CDR2 YFSETQ. The CDR3 here is CASSLGDSAWNEQFF. DNA for the CDR3: TGCGCCAGCAGCTTGGGGGACTCTGCGTGGAATGAGCAGTTCTTC.

The V gene is TRBV11-2, the J gene TRBJ2-4; the D gene is possibly TRBD2 (6 bases). Germline V gene lookup returns CDR1 SGHAT and CDR2 FQNNGV. Trimming shortened V by 3 bases and J by 1 base, and 7 bases separated the two germline ends. There are 14 residues in the CDR3. As DNA, the CDR3 is TGTGCCAGCAGCTTGAGCGGGGCCAAAAACATTCAGTACTTC. Translating gives CASSLSGAKNIQYF.

The chain is built from TRBV30 and TRBJ1-5; 11 nucleotides line up with TRBD1. After removal of 2 bases from V and 6 bases from J, the junction contained 6 bases not matched to a gene. CDR3 length: 15 residues. Germline assignment: CDR1 GTSNPN and CDR2 SVGIG (reference sequence). The CDR3 protein is CAWSSRGQGAQPQHF. CDR3 nucleotides: TGTGCCTGGAGTTCCCGAGGACAGGGGGCTCAGCCCCAGCATTTT.

The chain joins TRBV5-1 to TRBJ1-1; unclear D gene. The CDR3 runs 15 residues. Trimming took off 4 bases at V and 1 base at J, with 14 bases between the two ends. The germline V gene has CDR1 SGHRS and CDR2 YFSETQ. The CDR3 sequence is CASSLYARKNTEAFF. The CDR3 DNA is TGCGCCAGCAGCCTATACGCCCGTAAGAACACTGAAGCTTTCTTT.

The CDR3 sequence: CASSFRGIRGYQPQHF. The CDR3 nucleotides are TGTGCCAGCAGTTTTCGTGGAATCAGAGGTTATCAGCCCCAGCATTTT. The chain combines TRBV28 with TRBJ1-5, with D uncertain. CDR3 length: 16 residues. CDR1 and CDR2 (germline): MDHEN, SYDVKM. V was shortened by 3 bases and J by 5 bases, with 17 bases between the two germline ends.

This clonotype turned up a few times. Written as DNA, the CDR3 is TGTGCCAGCAGTCCCCGTTCCCAGGGCCAAAATAACTATGGCTACACCTTC. This gives the protein CASSPRSQGQNNYGYTF. The rearrangement joins TRBV7-9 to TRBJ1-2; the D gene is possibly TRBD1 (5 bases). The CDR3 contains 17 residues. The germline CDR1 and CDR2 sequences are SEHNR and FQNEAQ (reference sequence). V lost 6 bases and J 1 base, leaving 21 bases between the germline ends.

This clonotype was seen more than once but under ten times. V gene TRBV28 combines with J gene TRBJ2-3; 9 bases map to TRBD2. This CDR3 contains 16 residues. J gave up 2 bases and V 4 bases, and 7 bases lay outside the gene matches. Per germline, CDR1 MDHEN and CDR2 SYDVKM. The CDR3 spells CASSSSGEGFTDTQYF. DNA for the CDR3: TGTGCCAGCAGTTCTAGCGGGGAGGGTTTCACAGATACGCAGTATTTT.

This clonotype was detected only a few times. V gene TRBV6-1 combines with J gene TRBJ2-1; D ambiguous. The germline CDR1 and CDR2 sequences are MNHNS and SASEGT. The CDR3 has 11 amino acids. The V and J ends lost 3 bases and 10 bases respectively, with 7 bases between them. The CDR3 nucleotides read TGTGCCAGCAGTGATTTGGGCGAGCAGTTCTTC. This encodes CASSDLGEQFF.

The chain links TRBV4-1 to TRBJ1-6; the D gene is possibly TRBD1 (5 bases). The V gene lost 1 base and the J gene lost 0 bases, with 13 bases spanning the gap. Germline V gene lookup returns CDR1 MGHRA and CDR2 YSYEKL. The CDR3 spans 18 residues. CDR3 loop: CASSQGAGRSSYNSPLHF. CDR3 DNA: TGCGCCAGCAGCCAAGGTGCAGGGAGAAGCTCCTATAATTCACCCCTCCACTTT.

The chain combines TRBV7-2 with TRBJ1-4, with a possible D match to TRBD1 (6 bases). The length of the CDR3 is 16 residues. The V end lost 4 bases, the J end lost 7 bases, and 19 bases lay between the germline ends. Germline loops: CDR1 SGHTA, CDR2 FQGNSA. CDR3 DNA sequence: TGTGCCAGCAGCTCCCAGACCAGGGGCAGTAGTGAAAAACTGTTTTTT. It specifies CASSSQTRGSSEKLFF.

This clonotype occurred many times. The chain uses TRBV12-3 or TRBV12-4 and TRBJ2-3, with a tentative D call TRBD2 (5 bases). Trimming removed 10 bases at V and 4 bases at J, with 21 bases between. The CDR3 totals 15 residues. DNA of the CDR3: TGTGCCACCTACTCGGGCAGCGGTTGGCCAGATACGCAGTATTTT. The encoded protein is CATYSGSGWPDTQYF.

This clonotype was counted a few times. The chain carries TRBV9 and TRBJ2-3; TRBD2 aligns across 7 bases. Germline CDR1 and CDR2: SGDLS and YYNGEE. The CDR3 totals 16 residues. The V segment lost 6 bases and the J segment 2 bases; nucleotides outside the gene matches: 12. This chain's CDR3 is CASTLLSGTYTDTQYF. The CDR3 DNA reads TGTGCCAGCACCTTACTCAGCGGGACCTACACAGATACGCAGTATTTT.

The CDR3 loop is CASSALQGTANEKLFF. CDR3 coding DNA: TGTGCCAGCAGCGCACTGCAAGGGACAGCTAATGAAAAACTGTTTTTT. The chain is built from TRBV5-5 and TRBJ1-4; 7 bases are a match to TRBD1. The CDR3 is 16 amino acids. J lost 3 bases, V lost 4 bases, and 9 bases had no gene match. The germline gives CDR1 SGHKS, CDR2 YYEKEE (reference sequence).

This clonotype has only a few counts. The chain recombines TRBV7-3 with TRBJ2-2; 12 positions match TRBD2. J lost 6 bases, V lost 3 bases, and 2 bases had no gene match. Germline lookup yields CDR1 SGHTA and CDR2 FQGTGA. This CDR3 has 15 amino acids. The chain's CDR3 is CASSLTSGSAGELFF. CDR3 bases: TGTGCCAGCAGCTTGACTAGCGGGAGCGCCGGGGAGCTGTTTTTT.